These 24 T cell receptor beta chains share one sample of origin, sequenced in a study of T cells after yellow fever vaccination. TCRdb redid the calling of the 5' RACE reads with MiXCR, one entry per CDR3 protein. In the table there are roughly 300,000 distinct CDR3 sequences, about 7.8% of which are singletons. The source material was PBMCs, sampled roughly 47 days after the first yellow fever vaccination. The receptors were gathered from a man aged 18 to 30 who received the YFV17D yellow fever vaccine.

The J gene is TRBJ2-5, the V gene TRBV6-5; D unresolved. The CDR3 contains 13 residues. Germline values: CDR1 MNHEY, CDR2 SVGAGI. The germline V and J ends were trimmed by 0 bases and 6 bases, with 8 bases remaining between them. The CDR3 coding sequence is TGTGCCAGCAGTTACTCTAATAGGCAGACCCAGTACTTC. It yields the protein CASSYSNRQTQYF.

This clonotype has more than one count but fewer than ten. The chain recombines TRBV12-3 or TRBV12-4 with TRBJ2-4; maybe TRBD1 (6 bases). This CDR3 spans 14 amino acids. V dropped 1 base and J dropped 3 bases, with 7 bases sitting between them. The CDR3 region has the DNA TGTGCCAGCAGTTTAGGGGACAACAAAAACATTCAGTACTTC. Its translation is CASSLGDNKNIQYF.

The chain is built from TRBV6-2 or TRBV6-3 and TRBJ2-1, with D maybe TRBD1 (5 bases). The V gene lost 6 bases and the J gene lost 6 bases, with 12 bases spanning the gap. This CDR3 is 13 amino acids long. Looked up from germline, CDR1 is MNHEY and CDR2 is SVGEGT. The CDR3 sequence: CASRPDRGNEQFF. DNA of the CDR3: TGTGCCAGCAGACCCGACAGAGGCAATGAGCAGTTCTTC.

V gene TRBV27 combines with J gene TRBJ2-1; D is unresolved. CDR3 length: 12 residues. Germline values: CDR1 MNHEY, CDR2 SMNVEV (reference sequence). V was shortened by 5 bases and J by 7 bases, with 9 bases between the two germline ends. The CDR3 is CASSASWNEQFF. The CDR3 DNA follows: TGTGCCAGCAGTGCAAGTTGGAATGAGCAGTTCTTC.

This clonotype was detected a few times. This chain links TRBV28 with TRBJ1-6; 8 bases agree with TRBD1. The germline V gene has CDR1 MDHEN and CDR2 SYDVKM. This CDR3 contains 13 residues. V shed 9 bases and J 5 bases; nucleotides not matched to a gene: 3. Here the CDR3 reads CASRQGNNSPLHF. Here the CDR3 DNA reads TGTGCCAGTCGACAGGGGAATAATTCACCCCTCCACTTT.

In its sample, this clonotype was seen a few times. The V gene is TRBV20-1, the J gene TRBJ2-7, with 8 bases fitting TRBD2. In germline, CDR1 is DFQATT, CDR2 SNEGSKA (reference sequence). The CDR3 spans 13 residues. Trimming at V came to 6 bases and at J to 7 bases, leaving 11 bases not matched to a gene. The CDR3 sequence is CSAHRGGAGEQYF. In DNA, the CDR3 is TGCAGTGCCCACCGGGGGGGCGCTGGGGAGCAGTACTTC.

In this sample, this clonotype turned up a few times. This chain connects TRBV5-1 to TRBJ2-7; a weak D match, TRBD2 (5 bases). Germline V gene data show CDR1 as SGHRS and CDR2 as YFSETQ. Trimming took 3 bases from V and 7 from J, leaving 11 bases between them. This CDR3 is 12 amino acids long. CDR3 in DNA: TGCGCCAGCAGCTCCGGGATGGGTGAGCAGTACGTC. Protein product: CASSSGMGEQYV.

This clonotype was seen only a few times. This rearrangement joins TRBV5-1 to TRBJ1-1, with D unresolved. The CDR3 length is 15 residues. Trimming removed 4 bases from V and 3 bases from J, with 16 bases in between. CDR1 is SGHRS and CDR2 is YFSETQ in the germline V gene. CDR3 sequence reads: CASSGMEKGDTEAFF. The CDR3 DNA reads as TGCGCCAGCAGCGGGATGGAAAAGGGCGACACTGAAGCTTTCTTT.

This clonotype was seen only a few times. The chain joins TRBV7-9 to TRBJ2-3; D may correspond to TRBD1 or TRBD2 (5 bases each). V lost 5 bases and J 0 bases, leaving 15 bases between the germline ends. Germline V CDR1 and CDR2: SEHNR, FQNEAQ (reference sequence). The length of the CDR3 is 16 residues. The CDR3 DNA reads TGTGCCAGCAGCCCGTCACGGGGCTCTAGCACAGATACGCAGTATTTT. It translates to CASSPSRGSSTDTQYF. The variable domain in full, completed from reference TRBV7-9 and TRBJ2-3, reads DTGVSQNPRHKITKRGQNVTFRCDPISEHNRLYWYRQTLGQGPEFLTYFQNEAQLEKSRLLSDRFSAERPKGSFSTLEIQRTEQGDSAMYLCASSPSRGSSTDTQYFGPGTRLTVL.

The chain couples TRBV7-6 to TRBJ2-1; D perhaps matches TRBD1 (6 bases). The germline V gene has CDR1 SGHVS and CDR2 FNYEAQ. Between the trimmed V and J ends, which lost 2 bases and 4 bases, there was a span of 21 bases. The CDR3 has 18 amino acids. The CDR3 region has the DNA TGTGCCAGCAGCTTAAGGGGGAATAGGCGGGCTACTTACAATGAGCAGTTCTTC. Protein sequence: CASSLRGNRRATYNEQFF.

The chain is built from TRBV20-1 and TRBJ2-5, with TRBD2 as a possible D gene (7 bases). Germline CDR1 reads DFQATT; CDR2 reads SNEGSKA (reference sequence). V was clipped by 5 bases and J by 5 bases, with 24 bases between them. CDR3 length equals 16 residues. This CDR3 reads CSAPNQRRGGRETQYF. CDR3 nucleotide sequence: TGCAGTGCTCCGAATCAACGAAGGGGGGGCCGGGAGACCCAGTACTTC.

The V call is TRBV5-1, the J call TRBJ2-2, with D tentatively TRBD2 (6 bases). From germline, CDR1 is SGHRS and CDR2 YFSETQ. V was trimmed by 5 bases and J by 5 bases, leaving 16 bases between them. This CDR3 has 15 amino acids. For the CDR3, the DNA is TGCGCCAGCAGTTGGGACTTGAGGGAGACCGGGGAGCTGTTTTTT. This translates into CASSWDLRETGELFF.

This clonotype has only a few counts. J is TRBJ2-1 and V is TRBV6-2 or TRBV6-3, with D hard to call. Germline V CDR1 and CDR2: MNHEY, SVGEGT. There are 17 residues in the CDR3. V gave up 2 bases and J gave up 6 bases, with 20 bases separating them. The chain's CDR3 is CASSYPTDFRNSNEQFF. For the CDR3, the DNA is TGTGCCAGCAGTTACCCCACAGACTTCCGAAATAGCAATGAGCAGTTCTTC.

At least ten counts were recorded for this clonotype. The chain carries TRBV5-6 and TRBJ1-1, with 10 nucleotides matching TRBD1. J gave up 11 bases and V 0 bases, and 7 bases lay outside the gene matches. There are 14 residues in the CDR3. The V gene's germline CDR1 is SGHDT and CDR2 YYEEEE. CDR3 in DNA: TGTGCCAGCAGCTTGGGGGACAGGGGAGTGATGGCTTTCTTT. It codes for CASSLGDRGVMAFF.

The chain carries TRBV12-3 or TRBV12-4 and TRBJ2-7, with D perhaps matching TRBD2 (5 bases). This CDR3 comprises 14 residues. With 2 bases removed from V and 5 bases from J, the gap between germline ends came to 13 bases. The CDR3 protein is CASSLRLLPHEQYF. CDR3 coding DNA: TGTGCCAGCAGTTTAAGACTATTACCTCACGAGCAGTACTTC.

The rearrangement links TRBV15 to TRBJ2-5; 10 bases match TRBD1. Germline CDR1 and CDR2: LNHNV and YYDKDF (reference sequence). Trimming at V came to 8 bases and at J to 1 base, leaving 7 bases not matched to a gene. The CDR3 length is 15 residues. This CDR3 is CATGGTGEFQETQYF. The DNA for the CDR3 is TGTGCCACCGGTGGGACAGGGGAATTCCAAGAGACCCAGTACTTC.

The sample holds a few counts of this clonotype. This CDR3 is CASSQSEVLLNQPQHF. The CDR3 bases are TGTGCCAGCAGCCAATCGGAAGTCCTACTCAATCAGCCCCAGCATTTT. The chain has TRBV16 and TRBJ1-5; D is unclear. Trimming took 0 bases from V and 3 from J, leaving 12 bases between them. CDR3 size: 16 residues. CDR1 is KGHSY and CDR2 is FQNENV in the germline V gene.

The V and J genes are TRBV10-3 and TRBJ2-1; 9 nucleotides line up with TRBD2. The junction had 12 bases not matched to a gene; V was cut back by 5 bases and J by 10 bases. Germline V gene data show CDR1 as ENHRY and CDR2 as SYGVKD. CDR3 length equals 15 residues. The chain's CDR3 is CAISPPGGGAREQFF. The CDR3 nucleotides read TGTGCCATCAGTCCGCCTGGCGGGGGGGCCAGGGAGCAGTTCTTC.

V gene TRBV6-2 or TRBV6-3 combines with J gene TRBJ2-3; 7 bases match TRBD1. J gave up 6 bases and V 5 bases, and 5 bases lay outside the gene matches. Germline loops: CDR1 MNHEY, CDR2 SVGEGT. This CDR3 is built from 13 residues. CDR3 bases: TGTGCCAGCAGTGAGGGGGCCCCCGATACGCAGTATTTT. It yields the protein CASSEGAPDTQYF.

This chain uses TRBV4-1 with TRBJ2-3; TRBD2 matches at 11 bases. Germline CDR1 MGHRA, CDR2 YSYEKL. CDR3 size: 16 residues. J lost 6 bases, V lost 1 base, and 6 bases had no gene match. CDR3 region: CASSQVAGGLVDTQYF. The DNA for the CDR3 is TGCGCCAGCAGCCAAGTAGCGGGGGGGCTGGTGGATACGCAGTATTTT.

This clonotype turned up a few times. The chain uses TRBV30 and TRBJ2-7, with D perhaps TRBD2 (6 bases). Trimming pared 3 bases from V and 3 bases from J, leaving 15 bases between. CDR3 length: 14 amino acids. Germline values: CDR1 GTSNPN, CDR2 SVGIG (reference sequence). This CDR3 reads CAWRWGEALYEQYF. CDR3 DNA: TGTGCCTGGAGATGGGGGGAAGCCCTCTACGAGCAGTACTTC.

This clonotype was observed a handful of times. The rearrangement joins TRBV12-3 or TRBV12-4 to TRBJ1-2; weak D call: TRBD1 (5 bases). The V gene lost 9 bases and the J gene lost 0 bases, with 17 bases spanning the gap. The CDR3 is made up of 15 amino acids. The CDR3 sequence: CASWGRIKANYGYTF. The CDR3 DNA follows: TGTGCCAGTTGGGGACGGATTAAAGCTAACTATGGCTACACCTTC.

The rearrangement uses TRBV5-6 and TRBJ2-1; D is ambiguous. The CDR3 has 13 residues. Germline CDR1 reads SGHDT; CDR2 reads YYEEEE. The V end lost 0 bases, the J end lost 10 bases, and 11 bases lay between the germline ends. The chain's CDR3 is CASSLVGRQEQFF. The CDR3 DNA follows: TGTGCCAGCAGCTTGGTTGGTAGACAAGAGCAGTTCTTC.

The chain carries TRBV7-9 and TRBJ1-1; D is ambiguous. Between the trimmed V and J ends, which lost 8 bases and 3 bases, there was a span of 7 bases. Looked up from germline, CDR1 is SEHNR and CDR2 is FQNEAQ (reference sequence). This CDR3 spans 11 amino acids. Written as DNA, the CDR3 is TGTGCCAGCGGCGGCTACACTGAAGCTTTCTTT. Amino acids: CASGGYTEAFF.